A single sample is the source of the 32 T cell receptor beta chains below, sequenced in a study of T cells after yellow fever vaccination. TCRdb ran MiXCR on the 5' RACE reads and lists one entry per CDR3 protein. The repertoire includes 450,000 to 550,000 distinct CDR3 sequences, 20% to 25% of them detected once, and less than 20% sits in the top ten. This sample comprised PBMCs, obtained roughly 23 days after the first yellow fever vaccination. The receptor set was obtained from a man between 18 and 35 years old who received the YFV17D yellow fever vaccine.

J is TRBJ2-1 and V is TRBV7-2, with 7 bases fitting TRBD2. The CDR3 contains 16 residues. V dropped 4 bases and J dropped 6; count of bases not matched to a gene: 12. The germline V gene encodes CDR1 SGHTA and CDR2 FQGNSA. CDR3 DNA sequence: TGTGCCAGCAGCTGGGACGGGACTACTGCTTCCAATGAGCAGTTCTTC. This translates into CASSWDGTTASNEQFF. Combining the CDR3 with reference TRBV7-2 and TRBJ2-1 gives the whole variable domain GAGVSQSPSNKVTEKGKDVELRCDPISGHTALYWYRQSLGQGLEFLIYFQGNSAPDKSGLPSDRFSAERTGGSVSTLTIQRTQQEDSAVYLCASSWDGTTASNEQFFGPGTRLTVL.

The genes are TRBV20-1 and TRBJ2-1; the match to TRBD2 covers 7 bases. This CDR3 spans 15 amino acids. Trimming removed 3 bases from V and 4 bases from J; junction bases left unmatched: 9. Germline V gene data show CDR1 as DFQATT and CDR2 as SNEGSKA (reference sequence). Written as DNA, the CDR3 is TGCAGTGCTAGCCCCCGGGGGGATTTATACAATGAGCAGTTCTTC. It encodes CSASPRGDLYNEQFF.

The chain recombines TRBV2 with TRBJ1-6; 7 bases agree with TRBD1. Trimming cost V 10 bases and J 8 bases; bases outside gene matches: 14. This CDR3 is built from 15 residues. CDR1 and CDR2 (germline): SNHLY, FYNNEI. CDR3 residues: CATSPRGLGDSPLHF. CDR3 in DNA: TGTGCCACTTCACCTAGGGGGCTAGGTGATTCACCCCTCCACTTT.

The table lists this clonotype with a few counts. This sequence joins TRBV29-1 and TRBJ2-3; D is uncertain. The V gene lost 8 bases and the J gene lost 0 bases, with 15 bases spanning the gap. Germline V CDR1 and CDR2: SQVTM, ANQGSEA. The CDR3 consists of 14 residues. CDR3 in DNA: TGCAGCACGGTCCCAGTCGCTAGCACAGATACGCAGTATTTT. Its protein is CSTVPVASTDTQYF.

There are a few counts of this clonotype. The CDR3 nucleotides are TGCGCCAGCAGCTCGGAGGACAGTCTTAGGGAGACCCAGTACTTC. It yields the protein CASSSEDSLRETQYF. This chain connects TRBV5-1 to TRBJ2-5, with TRBD1 as a possible D gene (6 bases). Trimming cost V 3 bases and J 5 bases, with 17 bases left between them. CDR1 SGHRS and CDR2 YFSETQ come from the germline V gene. CDR3 size: 15 residues.

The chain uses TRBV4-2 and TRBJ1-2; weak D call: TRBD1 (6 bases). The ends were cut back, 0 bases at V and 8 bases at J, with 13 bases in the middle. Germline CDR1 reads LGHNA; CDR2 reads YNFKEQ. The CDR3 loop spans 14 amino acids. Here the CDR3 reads CASSQDLWGQGYTF. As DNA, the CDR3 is TGTGCCAGCAGCCAAGATTTGTGGGGGCAGGGCTACACCTTC.

The CDR3 loop is CASSQGQPNYGYTF. The CDR3, as DNA: TGTGCCAGCAGCCAAGGCCAGCCCAACTATGGCTACACCTTC. This sequence joins TRBV12-3 or TRBV12-4 and TRBJ1-2; D is unclear. The CDR3 spans 14 residues. Trimming removed 6 bases at V and 2 bases at J, with 13 bases between.

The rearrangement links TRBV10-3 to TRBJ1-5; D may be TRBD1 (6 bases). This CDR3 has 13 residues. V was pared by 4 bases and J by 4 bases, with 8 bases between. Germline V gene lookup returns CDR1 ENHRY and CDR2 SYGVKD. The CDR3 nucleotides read TGTGCCATCAGTGGAGGACAGAATCAGCCCCAGCATTTT. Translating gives CAISGGQNQPQHF.

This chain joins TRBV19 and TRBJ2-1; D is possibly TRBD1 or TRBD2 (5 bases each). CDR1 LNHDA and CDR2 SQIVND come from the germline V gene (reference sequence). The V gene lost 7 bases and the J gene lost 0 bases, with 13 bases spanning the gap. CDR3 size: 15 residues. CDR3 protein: CASKSYGTSYNEQFF. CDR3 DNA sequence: TGTGCCAGTAAATCCTACGGGACCTCCTACAATGAGCAGTTCTTC.

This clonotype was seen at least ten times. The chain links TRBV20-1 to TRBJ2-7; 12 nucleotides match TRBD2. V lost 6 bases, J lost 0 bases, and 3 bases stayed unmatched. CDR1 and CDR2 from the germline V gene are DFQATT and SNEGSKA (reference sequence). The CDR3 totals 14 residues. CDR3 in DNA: TGCAGTGCGCTAGCGGGGGGGAGCTCCTACGAGCAGTACGTC. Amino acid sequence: CSALAGGSSYEQYV.

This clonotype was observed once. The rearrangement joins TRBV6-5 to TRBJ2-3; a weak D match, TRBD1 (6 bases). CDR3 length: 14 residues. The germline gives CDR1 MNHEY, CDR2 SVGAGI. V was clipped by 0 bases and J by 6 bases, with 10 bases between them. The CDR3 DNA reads TGTGCCAGCAGTTACTCCCCAGGGGTTGATACGCAGTATTTT. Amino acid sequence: CASSYSPGVDTQYF.

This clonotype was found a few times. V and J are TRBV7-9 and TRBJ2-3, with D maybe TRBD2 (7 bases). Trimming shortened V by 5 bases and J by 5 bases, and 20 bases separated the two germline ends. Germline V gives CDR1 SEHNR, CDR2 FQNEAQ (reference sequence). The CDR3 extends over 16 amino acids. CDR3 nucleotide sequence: TGTGCCAGCAGCACCAATCGGGGGGCCGGGGGAGATACGCAGTATTTT. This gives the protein CASSTNRGAGGDTQYF.

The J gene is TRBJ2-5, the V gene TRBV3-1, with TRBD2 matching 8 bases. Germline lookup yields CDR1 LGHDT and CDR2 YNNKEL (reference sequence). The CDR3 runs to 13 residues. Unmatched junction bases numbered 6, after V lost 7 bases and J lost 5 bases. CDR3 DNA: TGTGCCAGCACCAGGCGGGGGGCGGAGACCCAGTACTTC. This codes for CASTRRGAETQYF.

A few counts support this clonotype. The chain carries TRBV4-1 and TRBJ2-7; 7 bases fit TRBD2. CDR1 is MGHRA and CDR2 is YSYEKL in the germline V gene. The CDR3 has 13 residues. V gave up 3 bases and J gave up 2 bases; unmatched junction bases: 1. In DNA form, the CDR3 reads TGCGCCAGCAGCCAGCGGGAGCCCTACGAGCAGTACTTC. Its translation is CASSQREPYEQYF.

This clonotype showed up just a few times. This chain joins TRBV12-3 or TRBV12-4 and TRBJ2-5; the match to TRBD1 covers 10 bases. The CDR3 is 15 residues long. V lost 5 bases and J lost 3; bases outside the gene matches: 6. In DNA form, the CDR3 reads TGTGCCAGCAGTAGACCGGGACAGGGGAAAGAGACCCAGTACTTC. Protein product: CASSRPGQGKETQYF.

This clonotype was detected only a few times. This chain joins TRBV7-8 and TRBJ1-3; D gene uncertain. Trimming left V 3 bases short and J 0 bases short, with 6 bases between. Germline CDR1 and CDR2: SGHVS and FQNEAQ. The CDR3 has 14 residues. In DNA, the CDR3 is TGTGCCAGCAGCTTCAACCCCTCTGGAAACACCATATATTTT. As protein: CASSFNPSGNTIYF.

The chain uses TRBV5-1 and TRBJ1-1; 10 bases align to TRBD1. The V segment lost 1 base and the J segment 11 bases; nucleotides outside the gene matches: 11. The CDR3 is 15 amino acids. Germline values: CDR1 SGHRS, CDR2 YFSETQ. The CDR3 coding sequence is TGCGCCAGCAGCTTGACGCCGGGGACAGGGGACGAGGCTTTCTTT. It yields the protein CASSLTPGTGDEAFF.

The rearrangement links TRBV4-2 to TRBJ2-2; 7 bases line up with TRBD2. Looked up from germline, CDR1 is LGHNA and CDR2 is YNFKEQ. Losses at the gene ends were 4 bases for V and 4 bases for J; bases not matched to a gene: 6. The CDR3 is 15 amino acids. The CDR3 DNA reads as TGTGCCAGCAGCCCCGGCGGCGGGGGCACCGGGGAGCTGTTTTTT. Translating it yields CASSPGGGGTGELFF.

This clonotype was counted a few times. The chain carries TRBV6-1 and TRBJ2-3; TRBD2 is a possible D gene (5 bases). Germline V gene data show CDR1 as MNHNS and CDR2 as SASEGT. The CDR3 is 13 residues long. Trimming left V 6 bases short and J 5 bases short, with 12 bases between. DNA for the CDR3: TGTGCCAGCAGACAAACGGGGTTAGATACGCAGTATTTT. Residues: CASRQTGLDTQYF.

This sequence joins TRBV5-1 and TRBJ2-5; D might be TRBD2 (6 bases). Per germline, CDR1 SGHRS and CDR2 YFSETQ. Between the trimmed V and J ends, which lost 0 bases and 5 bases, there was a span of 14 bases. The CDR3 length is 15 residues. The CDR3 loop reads CASSLGDLAGETQYF. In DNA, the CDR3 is TGCGCCAGCAGCTTGGGTGACTTGGCGGGGGAGACCCAGTACTTC.

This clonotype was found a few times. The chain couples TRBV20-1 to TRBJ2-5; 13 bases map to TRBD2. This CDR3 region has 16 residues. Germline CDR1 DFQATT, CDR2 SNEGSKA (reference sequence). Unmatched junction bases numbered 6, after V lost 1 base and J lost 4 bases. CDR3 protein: CSARALAGGLRETQYF. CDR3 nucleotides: TGCAGTGCTAGAGCACTAGCGGGGGGGCTACGAGAGACCCAGTACTTC.

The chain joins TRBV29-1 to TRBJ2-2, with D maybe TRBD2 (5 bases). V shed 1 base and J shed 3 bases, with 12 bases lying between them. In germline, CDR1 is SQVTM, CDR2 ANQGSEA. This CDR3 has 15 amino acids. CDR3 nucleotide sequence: TGCAGCGTTGAAGGGGAGAGACCCGACACCGGGGAGCTGTTTTTT. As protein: CSVEGERPDTGELFF.

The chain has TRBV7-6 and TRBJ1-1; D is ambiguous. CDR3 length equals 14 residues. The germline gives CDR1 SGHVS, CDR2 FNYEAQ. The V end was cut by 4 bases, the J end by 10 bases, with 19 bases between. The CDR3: CASSSRINTEAAFF. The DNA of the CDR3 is TGTGCCAGCAGCTCCCGGATCAATACAGAGGCAGCTTTCTTT.

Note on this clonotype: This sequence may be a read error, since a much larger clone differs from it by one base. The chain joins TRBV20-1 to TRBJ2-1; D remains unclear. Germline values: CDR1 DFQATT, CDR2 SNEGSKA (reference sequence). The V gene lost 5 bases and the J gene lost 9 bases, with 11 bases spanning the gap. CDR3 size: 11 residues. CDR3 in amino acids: CSAWVVGEQFF. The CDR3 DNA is TGCAGTGCTTGGGTTGTGGGTGAGCAGTTCTTC.

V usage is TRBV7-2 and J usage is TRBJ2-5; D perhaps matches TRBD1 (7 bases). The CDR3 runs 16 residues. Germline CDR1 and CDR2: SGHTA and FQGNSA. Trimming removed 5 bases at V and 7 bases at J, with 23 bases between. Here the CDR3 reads CASSAPGSRGVGTQYF. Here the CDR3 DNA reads TGTGCCAGCAGCGCCCCGGGTAGCAGGGGGGTCGGGACCCAGTACTTC.

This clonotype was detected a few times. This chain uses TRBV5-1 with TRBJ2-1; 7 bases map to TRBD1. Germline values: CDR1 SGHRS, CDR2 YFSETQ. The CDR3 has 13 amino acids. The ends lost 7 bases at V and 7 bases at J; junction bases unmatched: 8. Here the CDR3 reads CASRQGFGNEQFF. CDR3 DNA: TGCGCCAGCCGACAGGGTTTTGGTAATGAGCAGTTCTTC.

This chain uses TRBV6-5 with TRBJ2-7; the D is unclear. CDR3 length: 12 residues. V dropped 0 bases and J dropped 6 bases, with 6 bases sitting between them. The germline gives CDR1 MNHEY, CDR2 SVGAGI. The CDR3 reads CASSYSPFEQYF. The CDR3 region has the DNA TGTGCCAGCAGTTACTCTCCCTTCGAGCAGTACTTC.

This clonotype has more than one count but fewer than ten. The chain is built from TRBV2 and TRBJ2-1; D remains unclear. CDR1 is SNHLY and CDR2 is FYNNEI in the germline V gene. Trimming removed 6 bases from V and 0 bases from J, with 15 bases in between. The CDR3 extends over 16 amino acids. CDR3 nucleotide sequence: TGTGCCAGCAGGTCCCGGACCGCTTCCTCCTACAATGAGCAGTTCTTC. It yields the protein CASRSRTASSYNEQFF.

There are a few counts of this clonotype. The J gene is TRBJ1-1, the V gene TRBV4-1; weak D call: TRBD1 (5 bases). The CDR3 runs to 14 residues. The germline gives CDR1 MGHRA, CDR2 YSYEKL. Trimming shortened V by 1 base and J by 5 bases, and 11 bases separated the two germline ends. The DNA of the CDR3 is TGCGCCAGCAGCCAAGTCGTGGGGCTTACTGAAGCTTTCTTT. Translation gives CASSQVVGLTEAFF.

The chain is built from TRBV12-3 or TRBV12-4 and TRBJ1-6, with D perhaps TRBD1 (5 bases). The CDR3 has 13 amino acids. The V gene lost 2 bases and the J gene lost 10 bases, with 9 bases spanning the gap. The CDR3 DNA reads TGTGCCAGCAGTTTAAGGGGAGGATCACCCCTCCACTTT. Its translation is CASSLRGGSPLHF.

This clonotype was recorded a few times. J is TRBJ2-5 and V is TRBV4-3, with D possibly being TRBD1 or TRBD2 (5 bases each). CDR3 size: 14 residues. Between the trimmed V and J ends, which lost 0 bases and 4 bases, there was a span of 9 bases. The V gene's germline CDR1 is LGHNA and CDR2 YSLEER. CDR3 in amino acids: CASSQEPRGETQYF. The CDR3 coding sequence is TGCGCCAGCAGCCAAGAACCGAGGGGAGAGACCCAGTACTTC.

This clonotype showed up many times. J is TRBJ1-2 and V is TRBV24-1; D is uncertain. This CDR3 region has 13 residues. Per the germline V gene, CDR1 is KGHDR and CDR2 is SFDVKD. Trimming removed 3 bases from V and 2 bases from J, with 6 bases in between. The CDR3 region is CATSDRRNYGYTF. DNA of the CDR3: TGTGCCACCAGTGATCGCAGGAACTATGGCTACACCTTC.